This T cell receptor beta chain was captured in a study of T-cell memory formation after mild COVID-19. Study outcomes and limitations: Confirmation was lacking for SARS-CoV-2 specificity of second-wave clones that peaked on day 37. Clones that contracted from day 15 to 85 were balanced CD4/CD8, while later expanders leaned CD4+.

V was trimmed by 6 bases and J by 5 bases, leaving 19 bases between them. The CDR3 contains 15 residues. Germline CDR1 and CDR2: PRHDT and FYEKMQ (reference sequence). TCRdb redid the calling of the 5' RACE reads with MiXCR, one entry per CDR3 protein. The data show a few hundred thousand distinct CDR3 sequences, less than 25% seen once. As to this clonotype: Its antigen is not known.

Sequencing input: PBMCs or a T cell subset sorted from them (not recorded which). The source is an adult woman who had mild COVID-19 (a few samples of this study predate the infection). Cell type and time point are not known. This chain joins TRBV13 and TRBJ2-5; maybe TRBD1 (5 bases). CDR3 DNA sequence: TGTGCCAGCAGTCAGGGTTTGTCAGGGAAGGAGACCCAGTACTTC. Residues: CASSQGLSGKETQYF.